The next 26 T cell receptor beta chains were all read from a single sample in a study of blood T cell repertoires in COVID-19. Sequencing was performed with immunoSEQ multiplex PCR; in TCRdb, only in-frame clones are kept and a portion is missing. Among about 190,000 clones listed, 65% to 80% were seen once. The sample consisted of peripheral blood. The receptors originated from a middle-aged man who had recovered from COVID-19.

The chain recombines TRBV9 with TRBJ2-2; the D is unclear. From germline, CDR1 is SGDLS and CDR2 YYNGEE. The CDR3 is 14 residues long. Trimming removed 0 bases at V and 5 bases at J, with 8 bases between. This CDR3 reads CASSVDMRTGELFF. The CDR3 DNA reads TGTGCCAGCAGCGTAGACATGAGGACCGGGGAGCTGTTTTTT.

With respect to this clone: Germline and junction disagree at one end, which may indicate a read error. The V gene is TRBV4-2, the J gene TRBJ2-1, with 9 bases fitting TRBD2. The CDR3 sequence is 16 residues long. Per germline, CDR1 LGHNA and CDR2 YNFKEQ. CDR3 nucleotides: TGTGCCAGCAACCAAGTGGATAGCGGGAGAAGGGTTGAGCAGTTCTTC. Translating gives CASNQVDSGRRVEQFF.

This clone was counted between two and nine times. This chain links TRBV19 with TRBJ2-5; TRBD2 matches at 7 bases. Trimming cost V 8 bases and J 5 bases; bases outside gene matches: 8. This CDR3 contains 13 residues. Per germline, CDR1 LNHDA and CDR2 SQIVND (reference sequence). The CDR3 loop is CASAAGVGETQYF. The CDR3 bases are TGTGCCAGTGCTGCGGGAGTAGGGGAGACCCAGTACTTC.

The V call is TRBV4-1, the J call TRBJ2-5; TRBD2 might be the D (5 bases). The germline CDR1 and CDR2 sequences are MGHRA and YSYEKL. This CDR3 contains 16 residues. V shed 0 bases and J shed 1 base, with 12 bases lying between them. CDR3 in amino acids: CASSQDQSGFQETQYF. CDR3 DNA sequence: TGCGCCAGCAGCCAAGATCAATCGGGGTTCCAAGAGACCCAGTACTTC.

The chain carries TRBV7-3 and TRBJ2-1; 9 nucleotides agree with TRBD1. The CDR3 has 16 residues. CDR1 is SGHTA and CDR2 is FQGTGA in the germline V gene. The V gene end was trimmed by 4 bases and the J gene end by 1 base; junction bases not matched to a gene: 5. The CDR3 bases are TGTGCCAGCAGCTGGTCGGACAGGGGTTCCTACAATGAGCAGTTCTTC. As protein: CASSWSDRGSYNEQFF.

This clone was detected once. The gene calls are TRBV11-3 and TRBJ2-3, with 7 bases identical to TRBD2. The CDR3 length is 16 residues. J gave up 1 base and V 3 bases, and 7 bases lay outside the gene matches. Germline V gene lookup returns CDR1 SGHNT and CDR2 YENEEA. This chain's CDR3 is CASSFIGLGGTDTQYF. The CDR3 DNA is TGTGCCAGCAGCTTCATCGGACTAGGTGGCACAGATACGCAGTATTTT.

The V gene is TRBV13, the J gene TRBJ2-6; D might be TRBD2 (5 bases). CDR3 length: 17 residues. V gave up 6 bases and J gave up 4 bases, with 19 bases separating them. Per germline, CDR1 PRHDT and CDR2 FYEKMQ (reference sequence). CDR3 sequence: CASRPEGVSFGANVLTF. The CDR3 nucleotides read TGTGCCAGCAGGCCCGAGGGCGTATCTTTCGGGGCCAACGTCCTGACTTTC. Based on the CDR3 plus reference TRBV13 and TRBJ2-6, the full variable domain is AAGVIQSPRHLIKEKRETATLKCYPIPRHDTVYWYQQGPGQDPQFLISFYEKMQSDKGSIPDRFSAQQFSDYHSELNMSSLELGDSALYFCASRPEGVSFGANVLTFGAGSRLTVL.

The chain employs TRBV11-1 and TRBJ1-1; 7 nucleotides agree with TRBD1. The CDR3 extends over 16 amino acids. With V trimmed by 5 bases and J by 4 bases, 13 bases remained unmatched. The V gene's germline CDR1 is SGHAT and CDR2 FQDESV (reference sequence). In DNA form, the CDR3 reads TGTGCCAGCAGCACCGGGACAGCGGCGCCCCGCACTGAAGCTTTCTTT. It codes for CASSTGTAAPRTEAFF. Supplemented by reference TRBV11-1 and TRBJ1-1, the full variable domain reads EAEVAQSPRYKITEKSQAVAFWCDPISGHATLYWYRQILGQGPELLVQFQDESVVDDSQLPKDRFSAERLKGVDSTLKIQPAELGDSAMYLCASSTGTAAPRTEAFFGQGTRLTVV.

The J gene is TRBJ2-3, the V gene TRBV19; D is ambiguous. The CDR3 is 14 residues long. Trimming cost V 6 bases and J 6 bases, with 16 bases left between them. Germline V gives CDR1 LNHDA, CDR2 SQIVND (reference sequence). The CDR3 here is CASSDSGLRDTQYF. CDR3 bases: TGTGCCAGTAGCGATTCCGGGTTGAGGGATACGCAGTATTTT. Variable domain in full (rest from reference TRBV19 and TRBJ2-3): DGGITQSPKYLFRKEGQNVTLSCEQNLNHDAMYWYRQDPGQGLRLIYYSQIVNDFQKGDIAEGYSVSREKKESFPLTVTSAQKNPTAFYLCASSDSGLRDTQYFGPGTRLTVL.

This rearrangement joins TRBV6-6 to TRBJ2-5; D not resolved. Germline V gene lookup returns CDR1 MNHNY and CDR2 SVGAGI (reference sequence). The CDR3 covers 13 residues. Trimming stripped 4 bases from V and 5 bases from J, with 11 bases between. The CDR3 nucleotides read TGTGCCAGCAGTTCGACTCTTCTGGAGACCCAGTACTTC. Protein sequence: CASSSTLLETQYF.

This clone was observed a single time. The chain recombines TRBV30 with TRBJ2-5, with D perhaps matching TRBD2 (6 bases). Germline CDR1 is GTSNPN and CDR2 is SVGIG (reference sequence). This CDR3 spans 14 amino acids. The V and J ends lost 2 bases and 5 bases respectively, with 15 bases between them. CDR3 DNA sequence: TGTGCCTGGAGTATAATAGCGGCACGGGAGACCCAGTACTTC. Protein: CAWSIIAARETQYF.

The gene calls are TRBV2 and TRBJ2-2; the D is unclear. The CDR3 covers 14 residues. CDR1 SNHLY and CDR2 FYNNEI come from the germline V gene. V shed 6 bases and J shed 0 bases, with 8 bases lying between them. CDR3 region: CASRTIANTGELFF. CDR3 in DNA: TGTGCCAGCAGGACAATAGCGAACACCGGGGAGCTGTTTTTT.

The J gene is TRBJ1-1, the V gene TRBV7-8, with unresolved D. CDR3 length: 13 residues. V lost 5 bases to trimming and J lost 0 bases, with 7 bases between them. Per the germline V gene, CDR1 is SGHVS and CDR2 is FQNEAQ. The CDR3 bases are TGTGCCAGCAGCATACAAGTGAACACTGAAGCTTTCTTT. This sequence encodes CASSIQVNTEAFF.

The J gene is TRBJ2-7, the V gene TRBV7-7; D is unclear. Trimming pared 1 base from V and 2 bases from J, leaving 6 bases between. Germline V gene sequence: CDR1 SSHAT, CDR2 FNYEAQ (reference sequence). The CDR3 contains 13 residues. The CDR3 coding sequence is TGTGCCAGCAGCTTAGATGGCACCTACGAGCAGTACTTC. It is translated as CASSLDGTYEQYF. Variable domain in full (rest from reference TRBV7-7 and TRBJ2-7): GAGVSQSPRYKVTKRGQDVTLRCDPISSHATLYWYQQALGQGPEFLTYFNYEAQPDKSGLPSDRFSAERPEGSISTLTIQRTEQRDSAMYRCASSLDGTYEQYFGPGTRLTVT.

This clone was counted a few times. This chain's CDR3 is CASSRRDSIRFEAFF. The CDR3 DNA follows: TGTGCCAGCAGCCGCCGGGACAGTATACGGTTCGAAGCTTTCTTT. V and J are TRBV3-1 (or the pseudogene TRBV3-2) and TRBJ1-1; 7 bases are shared with TRBD1. Trimming took 4 bases from V and 8 from J; bases not matched to a gene: 13. There are 15 residues in the CDR3. Germline CDR1 LGHDT, CDR2 YNNKEL (reference sequence).

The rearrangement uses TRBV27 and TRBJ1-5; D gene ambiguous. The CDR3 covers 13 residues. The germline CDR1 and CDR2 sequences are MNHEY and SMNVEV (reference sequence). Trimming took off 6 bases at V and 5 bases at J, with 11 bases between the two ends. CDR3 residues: CASRADGYQPQHF. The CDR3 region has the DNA TGTGCCAGCAGAGCGGACGGTTATCAGCCCCAGCATTTT.

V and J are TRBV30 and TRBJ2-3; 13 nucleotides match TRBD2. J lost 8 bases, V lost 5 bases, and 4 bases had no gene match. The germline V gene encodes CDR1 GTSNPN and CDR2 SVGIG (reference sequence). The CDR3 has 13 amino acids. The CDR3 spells CAWGLAGVGTQYF. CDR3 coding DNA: TGTGCCTGGGGACTAGCGGGAGTAGGTACGCAGTATTTT. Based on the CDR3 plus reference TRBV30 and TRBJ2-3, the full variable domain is SQTIHQWPATLVQPVGSPLSLECTVEGTSNPNLYWYRQAAGRGLQLLFYSVGIGQISSEVPQNLSASRPQDRQFILSSKKLLLSDSGFYLCAWGLAGVGTQYFGPGTRLTVL.

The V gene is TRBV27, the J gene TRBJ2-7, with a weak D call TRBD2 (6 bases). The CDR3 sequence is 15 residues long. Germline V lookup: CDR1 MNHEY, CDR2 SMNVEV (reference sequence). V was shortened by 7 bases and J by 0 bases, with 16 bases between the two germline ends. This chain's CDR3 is CASNPPRDSSYEQYF. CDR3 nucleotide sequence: TGTGCCAGCAATCCTCCCCGGGACTCCTCCTACGAGCAGTACTTC.

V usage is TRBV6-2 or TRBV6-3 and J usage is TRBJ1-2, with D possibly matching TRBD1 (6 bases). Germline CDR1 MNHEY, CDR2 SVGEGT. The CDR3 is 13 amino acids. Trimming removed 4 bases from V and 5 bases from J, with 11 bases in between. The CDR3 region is CASSSGQLYGYTF. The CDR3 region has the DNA TGTGCCAGCAGTTCCGGACAGTTGTATGGCTACACCTTC.

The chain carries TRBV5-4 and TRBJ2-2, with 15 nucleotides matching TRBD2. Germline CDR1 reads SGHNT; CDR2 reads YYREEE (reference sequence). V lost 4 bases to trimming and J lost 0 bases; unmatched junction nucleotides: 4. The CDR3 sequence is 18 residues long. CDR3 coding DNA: TGTGCCAGCAGCGTGGGACTAGCGGGAGGCTCGAACACCGGGGAGCTGTTTTTT. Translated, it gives CASSVGLAGGSNTGELFF. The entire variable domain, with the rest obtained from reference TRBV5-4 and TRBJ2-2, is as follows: ETGVTQSPTHLIKTRGQQVTLRCSSQSGHNTVSWYQQALGQGPQFIFQYYREEENGRGNFPPRFSGLQFPNYSSELNVNALELDDSALYLCASSVGLAGGSNTGELFFGEGSRLTVL.

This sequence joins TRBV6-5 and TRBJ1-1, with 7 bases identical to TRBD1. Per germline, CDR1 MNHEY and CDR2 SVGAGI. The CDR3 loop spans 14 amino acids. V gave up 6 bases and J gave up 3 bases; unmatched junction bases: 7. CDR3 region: CASRSATGDTEAFF. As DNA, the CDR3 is TGTGCCAGCAGGTCCGCTACAGGGGACACTGAAGCTTTCTTT.

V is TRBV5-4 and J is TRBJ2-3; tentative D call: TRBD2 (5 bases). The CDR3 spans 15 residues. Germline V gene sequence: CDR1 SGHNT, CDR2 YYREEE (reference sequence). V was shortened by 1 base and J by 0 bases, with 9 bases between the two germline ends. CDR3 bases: TGTGCCAGCAGCTTGCGGCGCGGGAGCACAGATACGCAGTATTTT. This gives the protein CASSLRRGSTDTQYF.

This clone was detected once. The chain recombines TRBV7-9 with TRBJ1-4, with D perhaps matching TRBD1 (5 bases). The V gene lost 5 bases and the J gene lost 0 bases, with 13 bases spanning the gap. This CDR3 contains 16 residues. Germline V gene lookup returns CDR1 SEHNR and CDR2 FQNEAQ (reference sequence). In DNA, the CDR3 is TGTGCCAGCAGCGGTTCGGACACCACAACTAATGAAAAACTGTTTTTT. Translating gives CASSGSDTTTNEKLFF.

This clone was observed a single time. The CDR3 is CASSLSQGTDTQYF. The CDR3 DNA follows: TGTGCCAGCAGTTTATCCCAGGGCACAGATACGCAGTATTTT. This sequence joins TRBV27 and TRBJ2-3; D is uncertain. The germline V gene has CDR1 MNHEY and CDR2 SMNVEV (reference sequence). V was clipped by 0 bases and J by 1 base, with 5 bases between them. The CDR3 covers 14 residues.

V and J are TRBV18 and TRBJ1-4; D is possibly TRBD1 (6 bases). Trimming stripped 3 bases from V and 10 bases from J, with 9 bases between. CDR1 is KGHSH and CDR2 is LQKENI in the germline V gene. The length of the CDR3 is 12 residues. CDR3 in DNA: TGTGCCAGCTCACCCGAAGGGGGAAAACTGTTTTTT. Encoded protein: CASSPEGGKLFF.

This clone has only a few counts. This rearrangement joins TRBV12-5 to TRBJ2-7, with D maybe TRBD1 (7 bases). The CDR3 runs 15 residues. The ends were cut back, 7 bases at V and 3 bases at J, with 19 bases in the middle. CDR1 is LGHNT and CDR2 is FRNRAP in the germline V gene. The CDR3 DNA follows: TGTGCTAGTGCCTTAAGACAGGGAGGATTCTACGAGCAGTACTTC. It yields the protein CASALRQGGFYEQYF.